The T cell receptor (beta chain) described here comes from a study of identical twins' blood T cells. Points from the study as a whole: Shared CDR3 clonotype counts between two donors mainly tracked the product of their cloneset sizes, twins included. Top TCRbeta clonotypes were shared more with twin than unrelated donors.

The CDR3 is 14 amino acids. Germline V gene sequence: CDR1 MNHNS, CDR2 SASEGT. V gave up 1 base and J gave up 7 bases, with 11 bases separating them. A previously described protocol, modified, built RNA-based TCR cDNA libraries. Each TCR cDNA library carried sample-specific barcodes on both ends. TCRdb processed the 5' RACE reads anew with MiXCR; each CDR3 protein has one entry. This table has 350,000 to 400,000 distinct CDR3 sequences, about 28% appearing once. Details on this clonotype: Its antigen is still unknown.

The V gene is TRBV6-1, the J gene TRBJ1-5, with unresolved D. The sample taken for sequencing was PBMCs. The clonotype was recovered from a woman aged 18 to 49 in good health. CDR3: CASSEGGFRQPQHF. In DNA form, the CDR3 reads TGTGCCAGCAGTGAAGGCGGTTTCCGGCAGCCCCAGCATTTT.